This T cell receptor (beta chain) comes out of a study of T-cell reconstitution after alpha-beta-depleted transplantation in children. There are a few counts of this clonotype. This CDR3 comprises 14 residues. The trim removed 3 bases at V and 0 bases at J, leaving 3 bases unmatched. Germline V lookup: CDR1 DFQATT, CDR2 SNEGSKA (reference sequence). For TCRbeta, the library was prepared with unique molecular identifiers. A single record per CDR3 protein comes from TCRdb applying MiXCR to the PCR reads. The sample has hundreds of thousands of distinct CDR3 sequences, approximately 17% seen once. V gene TRBV20-1 combines with J gene TRBJ1-1; 8 bases fit TRBD1. This receptor was identified in a human donor who donated a stem cell graft to a child with acute myeloid leukemia. The sequencing used PBMCs from the stem cell graft donor, collected from the stem cell graft. CDR3 in amino acids: CSASRDRLNTEAFF. The CDR3 nucleotides read TGCAGTGCTAGCCGGGACAGGTTGAACACTGAAGCTTTCTTT.